The 12 T cell receptor beta chains listed next were all sequenced from one sample in a study of cytomegalovirus exposure and HLA in healthy donors (dated by TCRdb to between 2016 and 2019). Libraries were prepared through the immunoSEQ multiplex PCR assay. For the multiplex PCR, a mixture combining 60 forward primers for TCR Vbeta segments and 13 reverse primers for TCR Jbeta segments was used. TCRdb took over this immuneACCESS table, retaining in-frame rearrangements with V and J assigned. Such tables are incomplete; in checked studies, under half of the missing clones stem from an unresolved V gene, and the remainder is unexplained. A total of around 270,000 clones appear in this sample, approximately 80% of them only once. Together, the top ten hold about 0.28% of the sample. Sequenced: PBMCs. All receptors derive from a girl aged 2-9 years in good health and CMV-seronegative.

The chain uses TRBV7-9 and TRBJ1-1; D remains unclear. V lost 4 bases and J 1 base, leaving 16 bases between the germline ends. The CDR3 consists of 16 residues. Looked up from germline, CDR1 is SEHNR and CDR2 is FQNEAQ (reference sequence). CDR3: CASSSTPSEKNTEAFF. In nucleotides, the CDR3 is TGTGCCAGCAGCTCTACCCCCTCCGAAAAGAACACTGAAGCTTTCTTT.

CDR3 sequence reads: CASSYAPGIEKLFF. For the CDR3, the DNA is TGTGCCAGCAGTTACGCCCCAGGGATAGAAAAACTGTTTTTT. The gene calls are TRBV6-5 and TRBJ1-4, with a weak D call TRBD1 (5 bases). Germline loops: CDR1 MNHEY, CDR2 SVGAGI. The CDR3 has 14 residues. Trimming took 2 bases from V and 8 from J, leaving 12 bases between them.

This chain links TRBV7-9 with TRBJ2-5; D is unclear. Near its end, the DNA agrees better with TRBJ2-7, so the J call may be wrong. Germline lookup yields CDR1 SEHNR and CDR2 FQNEAQ (reference sequence). The CDR3 loop spans 12 amino acids. DNA for the CDR3: TGTGCCAGCAGCTCTCATTGGTACGAGCAGTACTTC. Protein sequence: CASSSHWYEQYF.

V and J are TRBV28 and TRBJ2-1, with 7 bases that match TRBD2. V lost 6 bases, J lost 5 bases, and 10 bases stayed unmatched. Germline-derived CDR1 and CDR2 are MDHEN and SYDVKM. CDR3 length equals 15 residues. The CDR3 reads CASSGGLGGDNEQFF. CDR3 coding DNA: TGTGCCAGCAGCGGAGGGCTGGGGGGGGACAATGAGCAGTTCTTC.

The V and J genes are TRBV11-2 and TRBJ2-5, with TRBD1 matching 7 bases. The J call may be faulty, since TRBJ2-7 better matches the DNA end. Germline CDR1 is SGHAT and CDR2 is FQNNGV. The CDR3 totals 14 residues. The CDR3 protein is CASSHRQGAYEQYF. The CDR3 region has the DNA TGTGCCAGCAGCCATCGACAGGGAGCCTACGAGCAGTACTTC.

The chain recombines TRBV18 with TRBJ2-1; D gene ambiguous. Germline V gene lookup returns CDR1 KGHSH and CDR2 LQKENI. The CDR3 is 16 residues long. Trimming cost V 5 bases and J 7 bases, with 21 bases left between them. CDR3 amino acids: CASSTFSASQTNEQFF. As DNA, the CDR3 is TGTGCCAGCTCAACCTTCTCGGCCAGCCAGACAAATGAGCAGTTCTTC.

This clone has a single count. V and J are TRBV6-6 and TRBJ2-1, with 11 bases matching TRBD2. The CDR3 contains 14 residues. Germline-derived CDR1 and CDR2 are MNHNY and SVGAGI (reference sequence). The J segment lost 5 bases and the V segment lost 5 bases, leaving 2 bases of the junction unmatched. CDR3 in DNA: TGTGCCAGCAGTCCGGGACTAGCGGACAATGAGCAGTTCTTC. It codes for CASSPGLADNEQFF.

J is TRBJ2-3 and V is TRBV2; TRBD2 matches 9 bases. V shed 8 bases and J 8 bases; nucleotides not matched to a gene: 11. CDR1 SNHLY and CDR2 FYNNEI come from the germline V gene. The CDR3 contains 14 residues. CDR3: CASGIAGEPATQYF. Written as DNA, the CDR3 is TGTGCCAGCGGTATAGCGGGGGAACCAGCTACGCAGTATTTT.

This sequence joins TRBV18 and TRBJ1-1, with D possibly being TRBD1 (5 bases). V was shortened by 1 base and J by 3 bases, with 9 bases between the two germline ends. The germline gives CDR1 KGHSH, CDR2 LQKENI. CDR3 size: 14 residues. The CDR3 sequence: CASSPQGWHTEAFF. Written as DNA, the CDR3 is TGTGCCAGCTCACCACAGGGGTGGCACACTGAAGCTTTCTTT.

J is TRBJ1-3 and V is TRBV5-1, with 7 nucleotides matching TRBD1. The germline V gene encodes CDR1 SGHRS and CDR2 YFSETQ. The CDR3 is 16 residues long. Trimming cost V 0 bases and J 0 bases; bases outside gene matches: 3. In DNA, the CDR3 is TGCGCCAGCAGCTTGGGGGCAGGGGGCTCTGGAAACACCATATATTTT. Translated, it gives CASSLGAGGSGNTIYF.

This clone showed up just once. This chain connects TRBV11-2 to TRBJ1-1; D perhaps matches TRBD1 (6 bases). Germline CDR1 and CDR2: SGHAT and FQNNGV. The V gene lost 0 bases and the J gene lost 4 bases, with 15 bases spanning the gap. This CDR3 spans 16 amino acids. The CDR3 DNA reads as TGTGCCAGCAGCTTAGAGCCTTCCAGGGGTGTCACTGAAGCTTTCTTT. Its translation is CASSLEPSRGVTEAFF.

This clone was seen once. The CDR3 DNA sequence: TGTGCCAGCAGCTTAACGGGAGGGTCCTACAATGAGCAGTTCTTC. This codes for CASSLTGGSYNEQFF. The chain recombines TRBV11-2 with TRBJ2-1; 8 nucleotides align to TRBD2. CDR1 is SGHAT and CDR2 is FQNNGV in the germline V gene. The CDR3 contains 15 residues. The trim removed 2 bases at V and 1 base at J, leaving 1 base unmatched.